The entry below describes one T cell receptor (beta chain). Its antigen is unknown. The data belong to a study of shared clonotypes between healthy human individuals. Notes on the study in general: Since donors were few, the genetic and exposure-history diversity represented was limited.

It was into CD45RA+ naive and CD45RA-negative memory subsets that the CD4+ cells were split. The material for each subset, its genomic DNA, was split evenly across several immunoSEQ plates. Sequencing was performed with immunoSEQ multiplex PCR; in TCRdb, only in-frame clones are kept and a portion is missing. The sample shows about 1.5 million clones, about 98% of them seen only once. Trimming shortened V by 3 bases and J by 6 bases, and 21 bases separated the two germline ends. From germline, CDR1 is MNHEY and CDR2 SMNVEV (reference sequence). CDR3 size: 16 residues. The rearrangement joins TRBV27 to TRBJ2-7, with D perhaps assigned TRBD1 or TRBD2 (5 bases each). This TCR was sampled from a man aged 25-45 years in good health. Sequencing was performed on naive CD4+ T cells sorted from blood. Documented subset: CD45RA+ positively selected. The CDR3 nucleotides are TGTGCCAGCAGTTTTTTTGGGGCAGGGAGTGAATCCGAGCAGTACTTC. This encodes CASSFFGAGSESEQYF.